The 11 T cell receptor beta chains below all came from one sample that was sequenced in a study of CD8 T cells in Susac syndrome. With random hexamers, roughly 0.45 to 1 ug RNA was reverse transcribed. TCRdb analysed the immunoSEQ multiplex PCR reads with MiXCR anew, one entry per CDR3 protein. The data hold around 170,000 distinct CDR3 sequences, with approximately 95% observed a single time. Sequencing was carried out using CD8+ T cells from PBMCs. Receptors were obtained from a human donor with Susac syndrome.

This chain uses TRBV5-6 with TRBJ2-1; D is ambiguous. The CDR3 loop spans 15 amino acids. Germline lookup yields CDR1 SGHDT and CDR2 YYEEEE. V lost 0 bases and J lost 4, with 11 bases in between. The CDR3 nucleotides read TGTGCCAGCAGCTTGGCGGTCTCCGGATACAATGAGCAGTTCTTC. Protein sequence: CASSLAVSGYNEQFF.

The rearrangement uses TRBV15 and TRBJ2-7, with 8 bases lining up with TRBD1. V lost 6 bases and J lost 2; bases outside the gene matches: 12. CDR3 length: 16 residues. The germline CDR1 and CDR2 sequences are LNHNV and YYDKDF (reference sequence). CDR3 in amino acids: CATSPLGQTGAYEQYF. CDR3 in DNA: TGTGCCACCAGTCCCCTCGGGCAGACAGGGGCCTACGAGCAGTACTTC.

The CDR3 region has the DNA TGTGCCAGCAGCTTATTAGACACGACGTACCAAGAGACCCAGTACTTC. It is translated as CASSLLDTTYQETQYF. V gene TRBV7-9 combines with J gene TRBJ2-5; D is unresolved. The length of the CDR3 is 16 residues. Per the germline V gene, CDR1 is SEHNR and CDR2 is FQNEAQ (reference sequence). The V end was cut by 2 bases, the J end by 0 bases, with 13 bases between.

In its sample, this clonotype was seen once. The V and J genes are TRBV4-1 and TRBJ2-3; no firm D call. This CDR3 spans 13 amino acids. The V end was cut by 4 bases, the J end by 5 bases, with 10 bases between. Per germline, CDR1 MGHRA and CDR2 YSYEKL. The CDR3, as DNA: TGCGCCAGCAGCCCGAATATACTAGATACGCAGTATTTT. This codes for CASSPNILDTQYF.

The chain carries TRBV10-3 and TRBJ2-1, with unresolved D. Germline CDR1 is ENHRY and CDR2 is SYGVKD. V lost 3 bases, J lost 8 bases, and 11 bases lay in between. CDR3 size: 13 residues. CDR3 in amino acids: CAISERLSDEQFF. Here the CDR3 DNA reads TGTGCCATCAGTGAAAGGTTGAGCGATGAGCAGTTCTTC.

The J gene is TRBJ1-4, the V gene TRBV30; 7 bases line up with TRBD1. CDR3 size: 14 residues. V lost 6 bases, J lost 5 bases, and 9 bases stayed unmatched. CDR1 and CDR2 (germline): GTSNPN, SVGIG (reference sequence). In DNA form, the CDR3 reads TGTGCCTGCAAAGGACAGGAGTCAAATGAAAAACTGTTTTTT. It encodes CACKGQESNEKLFF. Supplemented by reference TRBV30 and TRBJ1-4, the full variable domain reads SQTIHQWPATLVQPVGSPLSLECTVEGTSNPNLYWYRQAAGRGLQLLFYSVGIGQISSEVPQNLSASRPQDRQFILSSKKLLLSDSGFYLCACKGQESNEKLFFGSGTQLSVL.

This rearrangement joins TRBV9 to TRBJ2-2, with D maybe TRBD1 (6 bases). Per germline, CDR1 SGDLS and CDR2 YYNGEE. The CDR3 totals 16 residues. Trimming stripped 3 bases from V and 4 bases from J, with 16 bases between. DNA for the CDR3: TGTGCCAGCAGCGGAGAAGGGGGATTAATCACCGGGGAGCTGTTTTTT. Translation: CASSGEGGLITGELFF.

The V and J genes are TRBV20-1 and TRBJ2-7; either TRBD1 or TRBD2 may supply D (5 bases each). Trimming took off 6 bases at V and 3 bases at J, with 39 bases between the two ends. The CDR3 loop spans 21 amino acids. Germline-derived CDR1 and CDR2 are DFQATT and SNEGSKA (reference sequence). The CDR3 here is CSAHQLKGTSLRIGAGYEQYF. CDR3 coding DNA: TGCAGTGCCCACCAGCTTAAGGGGACCTCTCTGCGCATCGGGGCGGGCTACGAGCAGTACTTC.

The chain couples TRBV5-1 to TRBJ2-1, with 11 positions matching TRBD2. Germline assignment: CDR1 SGHRS and CDR2 YFSETQ. This CDR3 has 17 amino acids. With V trimmed by 0 bases and J by 1 base, 3 bases remained unmatched. CDR3 amino acids: CASSLEVAGGSYNEQFF. Here the CDR3 DNA reads TGCGCCAGCAGCTTGGAAGTAGCGGGGGGGTCCTACAATGAGCAGTTCTTC.

This chain links TRBV4-1 with TRBJ2-3, with D hard to call. Germline V gene data show CDR1 as MGHRA and CDR2 as YSYEKL. V lost 4 bases to trimming and J lost 4 bases, with 9 bases between them. The CDR3 extends over 13 amino acids. CDR3 in amino acids: CASSPGIADTQYF. CDR3 nucleotide sequence: TGCGCCAGCAGCCCGGGTATAGCAGATACGCAGTATTTT.

V gene TRBV28 combines with J gene TRBJ2-7; perhaps TRBD2 as D (6 bases). Germline assignment: CDR1 MDHEN and CDR2 SYDVKM. The length of the CDR3 is 13 residues. Trimming took 6 bases from V and 5 from J, leaving 14 bases between them. The chain's CDR3 is CASSSPPSDEQYF. CDR3 nucleotide sequence: TGTGCCAGCAGCTCCCCCCCTAGCGACGAGCAGTACTTC.